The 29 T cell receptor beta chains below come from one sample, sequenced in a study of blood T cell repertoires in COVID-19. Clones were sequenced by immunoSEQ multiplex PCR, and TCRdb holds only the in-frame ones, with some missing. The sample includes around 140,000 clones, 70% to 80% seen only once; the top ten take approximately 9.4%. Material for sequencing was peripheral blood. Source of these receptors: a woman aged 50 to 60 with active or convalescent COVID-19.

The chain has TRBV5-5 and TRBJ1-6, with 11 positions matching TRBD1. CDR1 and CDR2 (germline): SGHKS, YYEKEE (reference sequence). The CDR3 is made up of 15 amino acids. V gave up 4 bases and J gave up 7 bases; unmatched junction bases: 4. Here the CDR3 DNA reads TGTGCCAGCAGCCCTGGACAGGGGGCGAATTCACCCCTCCACTTT. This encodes CASSPGQGANSPLHF.

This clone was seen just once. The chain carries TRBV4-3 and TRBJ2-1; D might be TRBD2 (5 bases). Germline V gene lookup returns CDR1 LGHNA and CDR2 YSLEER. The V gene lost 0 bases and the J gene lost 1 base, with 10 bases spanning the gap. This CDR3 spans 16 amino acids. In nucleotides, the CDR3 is TGCGCCAGCAGCCAAGATCGCGGGCAGTCCTACAATGAGCAGTTCTTC. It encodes CASSQDRGQSYNEQFF.

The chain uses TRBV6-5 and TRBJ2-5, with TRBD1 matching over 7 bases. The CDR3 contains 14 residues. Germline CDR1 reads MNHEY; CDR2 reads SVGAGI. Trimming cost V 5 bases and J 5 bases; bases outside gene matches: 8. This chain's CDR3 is CASSRQGRAETQYF. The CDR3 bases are TGTGCCAGCAGTCGACAGGGCCGCGCCGAGACCCAGTACTTC.

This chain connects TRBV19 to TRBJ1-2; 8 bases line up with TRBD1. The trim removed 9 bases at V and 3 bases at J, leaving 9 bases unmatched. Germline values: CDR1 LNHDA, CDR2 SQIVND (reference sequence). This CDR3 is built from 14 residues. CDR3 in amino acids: CASQEAGGYYGYTF. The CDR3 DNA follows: TGTGCCAGCCAGGAGGCAGGGGGCTACTATGGCTACACCTTC.

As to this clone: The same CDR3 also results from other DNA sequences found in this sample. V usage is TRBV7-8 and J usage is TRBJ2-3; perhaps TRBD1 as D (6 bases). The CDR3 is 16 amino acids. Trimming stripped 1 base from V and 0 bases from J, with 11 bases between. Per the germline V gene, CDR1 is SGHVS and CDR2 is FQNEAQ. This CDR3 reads CASSLVTGHSTDTQYF. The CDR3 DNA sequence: TGTGCCAGCAGCTTAGTCACGGGACACAGCACAGATACGCAGTATTTT.

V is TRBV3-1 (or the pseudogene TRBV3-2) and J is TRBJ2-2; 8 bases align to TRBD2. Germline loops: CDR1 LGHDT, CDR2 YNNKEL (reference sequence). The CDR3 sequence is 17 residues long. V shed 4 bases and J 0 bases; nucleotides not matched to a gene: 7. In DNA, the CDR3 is TGTGCCAGCAGCCGTGGGGTAGCGGGAACGAACACCGGGGAGCTGTTTTTT. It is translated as CASSRGVAGTNTGELFF.

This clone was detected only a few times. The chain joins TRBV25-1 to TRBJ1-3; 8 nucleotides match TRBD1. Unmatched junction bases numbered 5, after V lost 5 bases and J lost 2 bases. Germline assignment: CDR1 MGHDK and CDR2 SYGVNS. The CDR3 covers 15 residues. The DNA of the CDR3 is TGTGCCAGCAGTAACCTGGACAGGGCTGGAAACACCATATATTTT. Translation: CASSNLDRAGNTIYF.

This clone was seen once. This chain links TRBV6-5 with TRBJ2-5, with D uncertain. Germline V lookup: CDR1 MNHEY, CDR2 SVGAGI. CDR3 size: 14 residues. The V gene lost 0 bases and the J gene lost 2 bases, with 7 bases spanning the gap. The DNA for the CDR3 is TGTGCCAGCAGTTACTCGGCGGCACAAGAGACCCAGTACTTC. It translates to CASSYSAAQETQYF.

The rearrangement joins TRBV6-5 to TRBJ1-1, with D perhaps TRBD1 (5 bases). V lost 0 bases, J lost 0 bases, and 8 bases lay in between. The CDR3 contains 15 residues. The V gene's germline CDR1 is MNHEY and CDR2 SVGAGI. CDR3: CASSYSGGLNTEAFF. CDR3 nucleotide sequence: TGTGCCAGCAGTTACTCGGGGGGTTTGAACACTGAAGCTTTCTTT.

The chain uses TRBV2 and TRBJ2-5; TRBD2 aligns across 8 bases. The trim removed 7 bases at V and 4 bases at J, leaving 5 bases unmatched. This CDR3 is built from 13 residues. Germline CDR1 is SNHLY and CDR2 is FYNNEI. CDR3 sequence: CASTTSGLETQYF. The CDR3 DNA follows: TGTGCCAGCACAACTAGCGGATTAGAGACCCAGTACTTC. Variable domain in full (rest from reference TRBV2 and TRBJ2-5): EPEVTQTPSHQVTQMGQEVILRCVPISNHLYFYWYRQILGQKVEFLVSFYNNEISEKSEIFDDQFSVERPDGSNFTLKIRSTKLEDSAMYFCASTTSGLETQYFGPGTRLLVL.

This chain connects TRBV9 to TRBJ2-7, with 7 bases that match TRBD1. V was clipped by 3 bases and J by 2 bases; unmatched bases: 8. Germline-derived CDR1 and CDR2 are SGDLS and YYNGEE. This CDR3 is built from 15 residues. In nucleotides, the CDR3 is TGTGCCAGCAGCGCGACAGGGCAAGGCCCCTACGAGCAGTACTTC. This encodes CASSATGQGPYEQYF.

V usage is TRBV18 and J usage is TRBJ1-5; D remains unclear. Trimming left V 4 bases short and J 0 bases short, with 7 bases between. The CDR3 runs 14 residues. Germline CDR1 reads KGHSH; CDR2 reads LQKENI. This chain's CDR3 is CASSLDYSNQPQHF. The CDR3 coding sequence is TGTGCCAGCTCACTAGATTATAGCAATCAGCCCCAGCATTTT. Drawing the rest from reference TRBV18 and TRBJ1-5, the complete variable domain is NAGVMQNPRHLVRRRGQEARLRCSPMKGHSHVYWYRQLPEEGLKFMVYLQKENIIDESGMPKERFSAEFPKEGPSILRIQQVVRGDSAAYFCASSLDYSNQPQHFGDGTRLSIL.

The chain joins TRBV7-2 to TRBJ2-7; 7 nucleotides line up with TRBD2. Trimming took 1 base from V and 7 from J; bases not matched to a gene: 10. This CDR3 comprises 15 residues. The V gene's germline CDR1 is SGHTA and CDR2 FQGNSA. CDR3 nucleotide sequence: TGTGCCAGCAGCTTAGAGAGCGGGACTGGGGGAGAGCAGTACTTC. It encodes CASSLESGTGGEQYF.

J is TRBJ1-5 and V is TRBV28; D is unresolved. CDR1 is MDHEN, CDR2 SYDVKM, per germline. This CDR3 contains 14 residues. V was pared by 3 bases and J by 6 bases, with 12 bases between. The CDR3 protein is CASSFLGESQPQHF. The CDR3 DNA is TGTGCCAGCAGTTTCCTCGGGGAAAGTCAGCCCCAGCATTTT.

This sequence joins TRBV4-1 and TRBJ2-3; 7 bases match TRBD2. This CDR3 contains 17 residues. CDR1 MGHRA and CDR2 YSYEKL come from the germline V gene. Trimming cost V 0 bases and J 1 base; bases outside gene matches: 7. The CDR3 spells CASSQEAGMGGTDTQYF. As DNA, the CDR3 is TGCGCCAGCAGCCAAGAAGCGGGGATGGGGGGCACAGATACGCAGTATTTT.

CDR3 in amino acids: CASSSHSYEQYF. In DNA form, the CDR3 reads TGTGCCAGCAGTTCCCACTCCTACGAGCAGTACTTC. This rearrangement joins TRBV28 to TRBJ2-7, with D hard to call. Germline loops: CDR1 MDHEN, CDR2 SYDVKM. The CDR3 is 12 amino acids. V was pared by 4 bases and J by 0 bases, with 4 bases between.

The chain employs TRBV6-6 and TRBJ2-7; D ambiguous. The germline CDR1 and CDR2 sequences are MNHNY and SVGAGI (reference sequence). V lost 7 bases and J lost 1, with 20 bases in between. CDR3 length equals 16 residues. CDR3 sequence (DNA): TGTGCCAGCACCCCAGGAATCCAGATATCGTCCTACGAGCAGTACTTC. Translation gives CASTPGIQISSYEQYF.

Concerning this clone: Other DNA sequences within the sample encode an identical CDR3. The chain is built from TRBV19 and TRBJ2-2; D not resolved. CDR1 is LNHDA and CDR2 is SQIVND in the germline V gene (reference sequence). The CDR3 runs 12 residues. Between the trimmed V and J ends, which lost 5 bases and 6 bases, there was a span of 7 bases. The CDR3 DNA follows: TGTGCCAGTAGTCCGCCGGCCGGGGAGCTGTTTTTT. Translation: CASSPPAGELFF.

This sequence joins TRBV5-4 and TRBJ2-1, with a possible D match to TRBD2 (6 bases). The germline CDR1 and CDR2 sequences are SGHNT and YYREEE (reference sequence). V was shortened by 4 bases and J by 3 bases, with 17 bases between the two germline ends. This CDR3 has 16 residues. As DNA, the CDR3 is TGTGCCAGCAGCCCCAGAGGAGGGGACCACTACAATGAGCAGTTCTTC. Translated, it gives CASSPRGGDHYNEQFF. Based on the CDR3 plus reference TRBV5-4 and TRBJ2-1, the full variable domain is ETGVTQSPTHLIKTRGQQVTLRCSSQSGHNTVSWYQQALGQGPQFIFQYYREEENGRGNFPPRFSGLQFPNYSSELNVNALELDDSALYLCASSPRGGDHYNEQFFGPGTRLTVL.

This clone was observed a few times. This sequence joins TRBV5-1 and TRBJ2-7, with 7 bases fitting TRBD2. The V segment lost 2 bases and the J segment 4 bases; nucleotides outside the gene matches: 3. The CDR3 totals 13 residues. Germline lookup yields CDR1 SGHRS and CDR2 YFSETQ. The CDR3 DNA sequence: TGCGCCAGCAGCTTCGACGGGGGGTACGAGCAGTACTTC. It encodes CASSFDGGYEQYF.

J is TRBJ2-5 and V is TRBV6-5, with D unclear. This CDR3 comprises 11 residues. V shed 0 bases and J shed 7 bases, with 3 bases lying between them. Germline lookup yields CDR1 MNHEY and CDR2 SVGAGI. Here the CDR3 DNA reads TGTGCCAGCAGTTACTCGAGGACCCAGTACTTC. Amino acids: CASSYSRTQYF.

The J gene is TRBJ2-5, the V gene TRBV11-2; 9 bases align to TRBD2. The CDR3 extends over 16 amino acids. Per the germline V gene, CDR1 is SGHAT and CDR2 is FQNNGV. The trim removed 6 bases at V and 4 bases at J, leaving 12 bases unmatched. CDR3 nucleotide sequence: TGTGCCAGCAGTCTTATAGCGGGAGTTGGCGGAGAGACCCAGTACTTC. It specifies CASSLIAGVGGETQYF.

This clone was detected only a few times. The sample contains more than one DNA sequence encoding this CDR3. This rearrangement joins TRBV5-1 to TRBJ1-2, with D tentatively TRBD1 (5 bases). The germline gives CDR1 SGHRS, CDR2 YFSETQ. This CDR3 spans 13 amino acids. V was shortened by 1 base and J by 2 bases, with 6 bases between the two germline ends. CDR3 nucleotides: TGCGCCAGCAGCTTGCAGGGCAACTATGGCTACACCTTC. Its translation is CASSLQGNYGYTF.

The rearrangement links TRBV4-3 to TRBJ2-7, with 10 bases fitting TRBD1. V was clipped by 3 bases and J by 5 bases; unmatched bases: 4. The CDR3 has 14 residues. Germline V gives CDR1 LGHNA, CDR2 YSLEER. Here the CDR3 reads CASSQTGGHHEQYF. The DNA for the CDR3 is TGCGCCAGCAGCCAGACAGGGGGCCACCACGAGCAGTACTTC.

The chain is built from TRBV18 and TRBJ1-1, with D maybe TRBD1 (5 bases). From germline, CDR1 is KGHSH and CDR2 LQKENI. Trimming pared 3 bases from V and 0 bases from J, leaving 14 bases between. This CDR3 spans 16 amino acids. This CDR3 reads CASSPTLTDLNTEAFF. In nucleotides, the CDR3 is TGTGCCAGCTCACCCACGCTGACAGATTTGAACACTGAAGCTTTCTTT.

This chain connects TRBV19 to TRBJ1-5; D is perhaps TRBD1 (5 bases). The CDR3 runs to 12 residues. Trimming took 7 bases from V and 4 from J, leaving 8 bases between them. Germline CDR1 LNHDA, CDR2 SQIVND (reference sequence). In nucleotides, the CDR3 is TGTGCCAGTAAGGAGGGGAATCAGCCCCAGCATTTT. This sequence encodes CASKEGNQPQHF.

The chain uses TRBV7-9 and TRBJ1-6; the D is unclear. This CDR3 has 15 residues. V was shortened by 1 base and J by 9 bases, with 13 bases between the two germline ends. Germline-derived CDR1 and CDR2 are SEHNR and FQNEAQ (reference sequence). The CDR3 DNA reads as TGTGCCAGCAGCTTAGGTAGAGCCCAAGTTTCACCCCTCCACTTT. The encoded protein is CASSLGRAQVSPLHF.

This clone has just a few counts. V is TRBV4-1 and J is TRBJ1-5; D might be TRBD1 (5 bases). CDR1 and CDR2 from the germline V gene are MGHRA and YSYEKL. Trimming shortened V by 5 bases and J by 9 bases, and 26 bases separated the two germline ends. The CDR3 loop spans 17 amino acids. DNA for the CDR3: TGCGCCAGCAGCTCCTCGCTCCGGGGGACCCACTTGCCGCCCCAGCATTTT. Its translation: CASSSSLRGTHLPPQHF.

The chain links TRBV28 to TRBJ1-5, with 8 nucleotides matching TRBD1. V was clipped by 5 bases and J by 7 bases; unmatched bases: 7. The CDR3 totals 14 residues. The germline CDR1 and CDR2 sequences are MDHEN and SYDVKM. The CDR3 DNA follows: TGTGCCAGCAGTCTTCGACAGGGGAGCCAGCCCCAGCATTTT. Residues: CASSLRQGSQPQHF.